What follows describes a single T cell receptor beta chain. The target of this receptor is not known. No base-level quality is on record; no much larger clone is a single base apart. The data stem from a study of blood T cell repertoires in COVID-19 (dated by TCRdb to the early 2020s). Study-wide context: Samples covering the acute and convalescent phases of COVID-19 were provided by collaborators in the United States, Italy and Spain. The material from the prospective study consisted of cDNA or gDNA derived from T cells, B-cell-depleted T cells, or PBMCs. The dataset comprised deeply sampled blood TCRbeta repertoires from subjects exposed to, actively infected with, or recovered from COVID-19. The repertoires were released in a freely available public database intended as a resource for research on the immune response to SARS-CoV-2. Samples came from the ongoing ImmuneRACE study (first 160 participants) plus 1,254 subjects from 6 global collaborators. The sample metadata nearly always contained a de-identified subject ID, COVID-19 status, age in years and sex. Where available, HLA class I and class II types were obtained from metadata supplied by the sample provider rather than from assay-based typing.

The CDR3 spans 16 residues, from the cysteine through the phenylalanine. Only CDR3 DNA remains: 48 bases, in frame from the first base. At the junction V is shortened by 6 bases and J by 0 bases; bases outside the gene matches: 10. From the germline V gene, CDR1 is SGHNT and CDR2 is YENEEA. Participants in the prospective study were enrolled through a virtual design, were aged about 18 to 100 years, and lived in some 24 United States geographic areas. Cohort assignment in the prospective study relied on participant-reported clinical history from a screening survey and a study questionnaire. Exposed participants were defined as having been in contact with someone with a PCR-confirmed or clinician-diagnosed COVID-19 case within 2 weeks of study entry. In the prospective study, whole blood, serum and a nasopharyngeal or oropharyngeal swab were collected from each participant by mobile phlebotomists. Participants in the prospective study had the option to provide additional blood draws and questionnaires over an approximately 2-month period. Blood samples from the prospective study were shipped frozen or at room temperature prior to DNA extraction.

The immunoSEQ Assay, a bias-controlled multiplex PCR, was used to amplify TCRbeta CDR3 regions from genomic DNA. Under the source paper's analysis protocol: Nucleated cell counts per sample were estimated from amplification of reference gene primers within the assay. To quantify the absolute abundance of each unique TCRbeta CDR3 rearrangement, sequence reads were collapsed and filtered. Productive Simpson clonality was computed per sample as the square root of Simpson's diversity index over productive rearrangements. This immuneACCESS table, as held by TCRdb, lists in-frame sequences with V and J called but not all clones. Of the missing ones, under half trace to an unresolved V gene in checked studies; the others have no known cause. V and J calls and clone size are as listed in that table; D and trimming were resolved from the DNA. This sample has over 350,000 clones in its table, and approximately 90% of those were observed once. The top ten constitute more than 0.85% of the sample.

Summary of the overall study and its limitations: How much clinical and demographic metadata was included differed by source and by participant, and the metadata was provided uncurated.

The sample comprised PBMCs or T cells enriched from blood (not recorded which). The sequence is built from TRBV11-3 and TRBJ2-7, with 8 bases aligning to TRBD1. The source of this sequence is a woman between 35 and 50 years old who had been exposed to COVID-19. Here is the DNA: TGTGCCAGCAGATTATCGACAGGGGTTATCTCCTACGAGCAGTACTTC. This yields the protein CASRLSTGVISYEQYF.